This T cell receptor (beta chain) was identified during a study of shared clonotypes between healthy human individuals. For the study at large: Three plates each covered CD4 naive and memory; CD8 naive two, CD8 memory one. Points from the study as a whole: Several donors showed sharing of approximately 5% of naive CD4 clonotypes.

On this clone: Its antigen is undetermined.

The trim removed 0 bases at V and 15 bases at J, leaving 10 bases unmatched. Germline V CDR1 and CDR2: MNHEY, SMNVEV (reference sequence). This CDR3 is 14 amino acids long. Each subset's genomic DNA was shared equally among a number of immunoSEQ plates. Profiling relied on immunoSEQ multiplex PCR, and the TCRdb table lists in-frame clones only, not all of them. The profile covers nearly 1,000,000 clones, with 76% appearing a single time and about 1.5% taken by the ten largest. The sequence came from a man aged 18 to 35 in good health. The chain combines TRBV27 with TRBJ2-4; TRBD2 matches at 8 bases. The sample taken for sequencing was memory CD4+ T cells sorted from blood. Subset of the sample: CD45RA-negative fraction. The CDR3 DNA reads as TGTGCCAGCAGTTTATCGCGGGGGGACCAGCGGCGGTACTTC. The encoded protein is CASSLSRGDQRRYF.